This paragraph reports one TCR beta chain. As yet, its antigen is unknown. From germline, CDR1 is SNHLY and CDR2 FYNNEI. The V end lost 4 bases, the J end lost 5 bases, and 11 bases lay between the germline ends. The CDR3 length is 13 residues. The record originates from a study of cytomegalovirus exposure and HLA in healthy donors. Study-level information: Around 76% of roughly 400 genotyped donors fell in the Caucasian-associated ancestry cluster.

The PCR employed 60 Vbeta primers together with 13 Jbeta primers. TCRdb's table, derived via immunoSEQ multiplex PCR, lists solely in-frame clones and lacks some. Of 100,000 to 150,000 clones in the sample, 70% to 85% were seen once. The study, taken as a whole, reports: Among CMV-associated TCR beta chains, most appeared HLA-restricted in a later analysis. Several of the most significant clusters appeared, in a later analysis, to be linked to common viral pathogens. A link between a missense DCLRE1C variant and TCR beta V- and J-gene trimming emerged from a later analysis.

Source material: PBMCs. The V and J genes are TRBV2 and TRBJ1-2; D ambiguous. The TCR was taken from a woman aged 55-70 years in good health and CMV-seropositive. The CDR3 DNA is TGTGCCAGCAGTGTTCAGGAAGAATATGGCTACACCTTC. Translated: CASSVQEEYGYTF. Supplemented by reference TRBV2 and TRBJ1-2, the full variable domain reads EPEVTQTPSHQVTQMGQEVILRCVPISNHLYFYWYRQILGQKVEFLVSFYNNEISEKSEIFDDQFSVERPDGSNFTLKIRSTKLEDSAMYFCASSVQEEYGYTFGSGTRLTVV.